The 17 T cell receptor beta chains given below trace back to one sample, sequenced in a study of T cells in Graves' hyperthyroidism and ophthalmopathy. Amplified regions were TCR beta CDR3 sequences from RNA transcripts. RT-PCR in the first round (using the HTBI primer set) targeted the TCR CDR3. TCRdb analysed the multiplex PCR reads with MiXCR anew, one entry per CDR3 protein. Among 500,000 or so distinct CDR3 sequences, about 16% were seen once, and the ten largest hold 25% to 30%. Sample: blood. The receptor set was obtained from a woman in her twenties or thirties with Graves' ophthalmopathy.

In its sample, this clonotype was seen many times. The chain joins TRBV7-9 to TRBJ2-7; D perhaps matches TRBD2 (5 bases). In germline, CDR1 is SEHNR, CDR2 FQNEAQ (reference sequence). V dropped 4 bases and J dropped 8 bases, with 18 bases sitting between them. This CDR3 spans 14 amino acids. The CDR3 is CASSSGDASWKQYF. CDR3 sequence (DNA): TGTGCCAGCAGCTCTGGCGATGCTAGCTGGAAGCAGTACTTC.

At least ten counts were recorded for this clonotype. J is TRBJ2-2 and V is TRBV20-1; TRBD2 is a possible D gene (6 bases). This CDR3 is 15 amino acids long. Per germline, CDR1 DFQATT and CDR2 SNEGSKA (reference sequence). Deletions cut 1 base from V and 6 bases from J, with 15 bases between. The CDR3 reads CSARGNGRDAGELFF. The CDR3 DNA reads as TGCAGTGCTAGAGGAAACGGGAGAGACGCCGGGGAGCTGTTTTTT.

At least ten counts were recorded for this clonotype. The chain couples TRBV7-2 to TRBJ1-5, with a tentative D call TRBD1 (5 bases). V dropped 5 bases and J dropped 8 bases, with 16 bases sitting between them. This CDR3 is built from 14 residues. Germline loops: CDR1 SGHTA, CDR2 FQGNSA. DNA for the CDR3: TGTGCCAGCAGCGGAACAGGAACGAGGGAGCCCCAGCATTTT. Translated: CASSGTGTREPQHF.

At least ten counts were recorded for this clonotype. V and J are TRBV20-1 and TRBJ2-5; 10 bases are shared with TRBD2. With 1 base clipped from V and 5 bases from J, the junction kept 4 bases outside the gene matches. Looked up from germline, CDR1 is DFQATT and CDR2 is SNEGSKA (reference sequence). The CDR3 has 14 amino acids. This chain's CDR3 is CSARGGSGRETQYF. The CDR3 nucleotides read TGCAGTGCTAGAGGCGGTAGCGGGAGGGAGACCCAGTACTTC.

This clonotype was observed at least ten times. The V gene is TRBV5-5, the J gene TRBJ2-7; TRBD2 is a possible D gene (6 bases). V dropped 1 base and J dropped 1 base, with 12 bases sitting between them. The CDR3 is 15 amino acids. CDR1 and CDR2 (germline): SGHKS, YYEKEE (reference sequence). CDR3 protein: CASSLTGGLSYEQYF. In DNA form, the CDR3 reads TGTGCCAGCAGCTTGACCGGGGGACTTTCCTACGAGCAGTACTTC.

This clonotype was seen many times. This chain uses TRBV28 with TRBJ1-5; D is perhaps TRBD1 (5 bases). This CDR3 is 16 amino acids long. The ends were cut back, 8 bases at V and 5 bases at J, with 22 bases in the middle. CDR1 is MDHEN, CDR2 SYDVKM, per germline. Written as DNA, the CDR3 is TGTGCCAGCCCCCCCGGATTGGCAGGGTTGGATCAGCCCCAGCATTTT. Amino acid sequence: CASPPGLAGLDQPQHF.

This clonotype was counted between two and nine times. V and J are TRBV20-1 and TRBJ2-7, with D possibly matching TRBD1 (5 bases). The CDR3 spans 11 residues. Germline V lookup: CDR1 DFQATT, CDR2 SNEGSKA (reference sequence). CDR3 nucleotide sequence: TGCAGCGGAAATAGGGGTGACGAGCAGTACTTC. It specifies CSGNRGDEQYF.

The chain uses TRBV5-6 and TRBJ2-7; D uncertain. Germline CDR1 SGHDT, CDR2 YYEEEE. V lost 1 base to trimming and J lost 3 bases, with 11 bases between them. CDR3 size: 14 residues. CDR3 in amino acids: CASSLSVTIYEQYF. CDR3 nucleotides: TGTGCCAGCAGCTTGTCCGTTACGATCTACGAGCAGTACTTC.

The chain uses TRBV5-1 and TRBJ2-4; 8 bases align to TRBD1. CDR1 is SGHRS, CDR2 YFSETQ, per germline. V lost 4 bases to trimming and J lost 7 bases; unmatched junction nucleotides: 10. The CDR3 is made up of 15 amino acids. The CDR3 nucleotides read TGCGCCAGCAGCGTACTAGATCAGGGGGCGAACATTCAGTACTTC. Its translation is CASSVLDQGANIQYF.

DNA for the CDR3: TGTGCCAGCAGCCCCCGAGAATTTCTGAACACCGGGGAGCTGTTTTTT. Translated: CASSPREFLNTGELFF. The rearrangement joins TRBV7-8 to TRBJ2-2; D remains unclear. V was trimmed by 5 bases and J by 1 base, leaving 14 bases between them. The CDR3 extends over 16 amino acids. Germline V lookup: CDR1 SGHVS, CDR2 FQNEAQ.

This clonotype occurred a few times. The gene calls are TRBV10-3 and TRBJ1-1; D possibly corresponds to TRBD1 (5 bases). The CDR3 is 15 residues long. Trimming took 0 bases from V and 5 from J, leaving 13 bases between them. The germline gives CDR1 ENHRY, CDR2 SYGVKD. The CDR3 loop reads CAISESDTGRTEAFF. The CDR3 DNA follows: TGTGCCATCAGTGAGTCAGACACAGGTAGGACTGAAGCTTTCTTT.

This clonotype has ten or more counts. The chain joins TRBV7-2 to TRBJ2-5; D not certain. In germline, CDR1 is SGHTA, CDR2 FQGNSA. The CDR3 spans 14 residues. V was pared by 5 bases and J by 2 bases, with 12 bases between. In DNA, the CDR3 is TGTGCCAGCAGCCCGAGTTTTCAACAAGAGACCCAGTACTTC. Its translation: CASSPSFQQETQYF.

Here the CDR3 DNA reads TGTGCCATCAGTGCACTCCGGGACAGAGATGGCTACACCTTC. It yields the protein CAISALRDRDGYTF. The chain couples TRBV10-3 to TRBJ1-2, with 7 bases that match TRBD1. The V and J ends lost 4 bases and 6 bases, in that order; junction bases with no gene match: 8. The CDR3 totals 14 residues. Germline values: CDR1 ENHRY, CDR2 SYGVKD.

The chain joins TRBV11-3 to TRBJ1-6; perhaps TRBD1 as D (5 bases). The CDR3 length is 12 residues. V was shortened by 11 bases and J by 13 bases, with 18 bases between the two germline ends. Germline V gene data show CDR1 as SGHNT and CDR2 as YENEEA. The CDR3 loop is CAGDSSLTPLHF. The CDR3 DNA reads TGTGCCGGAGACAGCTCCCTTACTCCCCTCCACTTT.

This clonotype was picked up many times. The rearrangement links TRBV7-3 to TRBJ2-4; maybe TRBD1 (6 bases). Germline lookup yields CDR1 SGHTA and CDR2 FQGTGA. The CDR3 covers 13 residues. Trimming stripped 5 bases from V and 6 bases from J, with 11 bases between. This CDR3 reads CASSPPTGNIQYF. The CDR3 nucleotides read TGTGCCAGCAGCCCCCCGACAGGAAACATTCAGTACTTC. The variable domain in full, completed from reference TRBV7-3 and TRBJ2-4, reads GAGVSQTPSNKVTEKGKYVELRCDPISGHTALYWYRQSLGQGPEFLIYFQGTGAADDSGLPNDRFFAVRPEGSVSTLKIQRTERGDSAVYLCASSPPTGNIQYFGAGTRLSVL.

This clonotype was seen a few times. This chain links TRBV10-3 with TRBJ1-4; no firm D call. Trimming cost V 11 bases and J 7 bases, with 17 bases left between them. This CDR3 region has 13 residues. Germline V gives CDR1 ENHRY, CDR2 SYGVKD. The CDR3 sequence is CAAKDASSEKLFF. Here the CDR3 DNA reads TGTGCCGCCAAGGACGCCTCCAGTGAAAAACTGTTTTTT.

The chain has TRBV30 and TRBJ2-7, with D uncertain. The CDR3 runs to 13 residues. V shed 0 bases and J shed 4 bases, with 10 bases lying between them. In germline, CDR1 is GTSNPN, CDR2 SVGIG (reference sequence). CDR3 in amino acids: CAWSVLVRYEQYF. The CDR3 bases are TGTGCCTGGAGTGTATTAGTTAGATACGAGCAGTACTTC.